The present T cell receptor beta chain was sequenced within a study of T cell changes during pregnancy in multiple sclerosis. The data were produced by immunoSEQ multiplex PCR, yet TCRdb's version contains in-frame clones alone and is incomplete. The sample lists fewer than 85,000 clones; roughly 93% were seen once. CDR1 and CDR2 (germline): SGHAT, FQNNGV. The CDR3 extends over 15 amino acids. The V and J ends lost 6 bases and 1 base respectively, with 15 bases between them. This sequence joins TRBV11-2 and TRBJ1-1, with D possibly being TRBD1 (5 bases). The source was peripheral blood, collected in the third trimester of pregnancy. The receptor comes from a female donor with multiple sclerosis, enrolled in a pregnancy study. Here the CDR3 DNA reads TGTGCCAGCAGACTCCTGACAGTTCCGAACACTGAAGCTTTCTTT. This gives the protein CASRLLTVPNTEAFF.